This T cell receptor (beta chain) comes out of a study of T cells in Graves' hyperthyroidism and ophthalmopathy. Regions amplified from RNA transcripts were the TCR beta CDR3 regions. First-round RT-PCR targeting the TCR CDR3 was performed with the HTBI primer set. TCRdb redid the calling of the multiplex PCR reads with MiXCR, one entry per CDR3 protein. The sample has 530,000 or so distinct CDR3 sequences, roughly 17% seen once. Per the germline V gene, CDR1 is MNHEY and CDR2 is SVGEGT. V was trimmed by 0 bases and J by 11 bases, leaving 14 bases between them. The CDR3 is 14 amino acids. This clonotype was counted at least ten times.

The sample consisted of blood. The receptor comes from a woman between 18 and 30 years old with Graves' ophthalmopathy. The chain couples TRBV6-2 or TRBV6-3 to TRBJ2-1; D is perhaps TRBD1 or TRBD2 (5 bases each). CDR3 sequence reads: CASSYSGRGRQQFF. The CDR3 DNA follows: TGTGCCAGCAGTTACTCAGGACGGGGCCGCCAGCAGTTCTTC.